This T cell receptor (beta chain) was recovered during a study of OX40 agonist ivuxolimab in advanced cancers. About the research overall: The mean age was roughly 60 years, ranging from 23 to 79, with 82.7% of participants male. Previous treatment with anti-PD-1, anti-PD-L1 or anti-CTLA-4 therapy was allowed; 40% had received some.

Findings and caveats of the study: Expanded clones were, on average, more numerous among CD8+ T cells than CD4+. Both blood CD4+ and CD8+ T cells showed clonal growth by week 6 at 0.1 to 3.0 mg/kg.

Sequenced by immunoSEQ multiplex PCR; TCRdb stores in-frame clones only, minus some. The sample lists around 68,000 clones; around 85% were seen once. Of note for this clone: Its specificity is not known.

Trimming took 0 bases from V and 2 from J; bases not matched to a gene: 10. Germline CDR1 is SGDLS and CDR2 is YYNGEE. The CDR3 covers 18 residues. The chain has TRBV9 and TRBJ2-3; 9 bases match TRBD2. The source is an adult with an advanced solid tumor such as melanoma, head and neck, liver or kidney cancer. The sample was CD4+ or CD8+ T cells sorted from blood, taken in a trial of the OX40 agonist ivuxolimab. The CDR3 bases are TGTGCCAGCAGCGTAGGACGAATAGGCGGGGGGGCCACAGATACGCAGTATTTT. Encoded protein: CASSVGRIGGGATDTQYF. The complete variable domain, with remaining parts taken from reference TRBV9 and TRBJ2-3, reads DSGVTQTPKHLITATGQRVTLRCSPRSGDLSVYWYQQSLDQGLQFLIQYYNGEERAKGNILERFSAQQFPDLHSELNLSSLELGDSALYFCASSVGRIGGGATDTQYFGPGTRLTVL.